These 22 T cell receptor beta chains came from one sample sequenced in a study of blood T cell repertoires in COVID-19. Assay: immunoSEQ multiplex PCR; the TCRdb copy retains only in-frame clones and omits some. Of 25,000 to 30,000 clones listed, 90% to 95% are singletons. Sequenced material: peripheral blood. These receptors were obtained from a woman aged 70-85 years with COVID-19, enrolled during active disease.

The V and J genes are TRBV15 and TRBJ2-7; 10 bases agree with TRBD2. This CDR3 has 16 amino acids. Germline V gives CDR1 LNHNV, CDR2 YYDKDF (reference sequence). V shed 4 bases, J shed 0 bases, and the junction held 6 bases outside the gene matches. The DNA of the CDR3 is TGTGCCACCAGCACCGCTAGCGGGAGCCTCTCCTACGAGCAGTACTTC. Translation gives CATSTASGSLSYEQYF.

This chain links TRBV6-5 with TRBJ2-7, with D unclear. The CDR3 is 11 residues long. CDR1 is MNHEY, CDR2 SVGAGI, per germline. V lost 6 bases to trimming and J lost 1 base, with 4 bases between them. CDR3 bases: TGTGCCAGCAGGAGTTCCTACGAGCAGTACTTC. Translated, it gives CASRSSYEQYF.

This chain links TRBV2 with TRBJ1-2; no firm D call. V was clipped by 3 bases and J by 4 bases, with 15 bases between them. The CDR3 is 15 amino acids. Per germline, CDR1 SNHLY and CDR2 FYNNEI. The CDR3 protein is CASSEFWAPGYGYTF. DNA of the CDR3: TGTGCCAGCAGTGAGTTTTGGGCCCCTGGCTATGGCTACACCTTC.

This clone was counted a few times. The V gene is TRBV9, the J gene TRBJ1-3, with D uncertain. Trimming left V 0 bases short and J 0 bases short, with 22 bases between. This CDR3 has 20 residues. CDR1 and CDR2 from the germline V gene are SGDLS and YYNGEE. For the CDR3, the DNA is TGTGCCAGCAGCGTAGGGGCGGGCAGCCCTTCCTTCGACTCTGGAAACACCATATATTTT. The encoded protein is CASSVGAGSPSFDSGNTIYF.

CDR3 bases: TGTGCCGCCTTGGGGAGGGCCTCGGATACGCAGTATTTT. It specifies CAALGRASDTQYF. The chain carries TRBV7-2 and TRBJ2-3; 7 bases map to TRBD2. The CDR3 is 13 amino acids. CDR1 is SGHTA, CDR2 FQGNSA, per germline. V trimming: 11 bases; J trimming: 6 bases; junction bases outside the gene matches: 11.

This chain joins TRBV3-1 (or the pseudogene TRBV3-2) and TRBJ1-2, with 7 nucleotides matching TRBD1. The junction had 6 bases not matched to a gene; V was cut back by 7 bases and J by 4 bases. The CDR3 consists of 13 residues. In germline, CDR1 is LGHDT, CDR2 YNNKEL (reference sequence). The CDR3 nucleotides are TGTGCCAGCAAGAGGACAGGACCCTATGGCTACACCTTC. Translation: CASKRTGPYGYTF.

The J gene is TRBJ1-2, the V gene TRBV28, with 12 bases that match TRBD1. In germline, CDR1 is MDHEN, CDR2 SYDVKM. Trimming at V came to 5 bases and at J to 2 bases, leaving 12 bases not matched to a gene. This CDR3 has 18 amino acids. This CDR3 reads CASSPPGQGAPKNYGYTF. The CDR3 nucleotides are TGTGCCAGCAGTCCCCCGGGACAGGGGGCCCCTAAGAACTATGGCTACACCTTC.

A single count supports this clone. The genes are TRBV18 and TRBJ1-6, with unresolved D. The CDR3 loop spans 15 amino acids. Deletions cut 2 bases from V and 8 bases from J, with 13 bases between. The germline gives CDR1 KGHSH, CDR2 LQKENI. Here the CDR3 reads CASSPIGLGDSPLHF. CDR3 sequence (DNA): TGTGCCAGCTCACCAATCGGACTAGGAGATTCACCCCTCCACTTT.

The J gene is TRBJ1-1, the V gene TRBV27; the match to TRBD1 covers 11 bases. Per germline, CDR1 MNHEY and CDR2 SMNVEV (reference sequence). The length of the CDR3 is 15 residues. Trimming took 8 bases from V and 3 from J; bases not matched to a gene: 8. Written as DNA, the CDR3 is TGTGCCAGCGAGGACAGGGGGCGAGGGTACACTGAAGCTTTCTTT. It translates to CASEDRGRGYTEAFF.

The V call is TRBV3-1 (or the pseudogene TRBV3-2), the J call TRBJ2-3, with D possibly matching TRBD2 (6 bases). Germline V gene sequence: CDR1 LGHDT, CDR2 YNNKEL (reference sequence). This CDR3 has 19 residues. V lost 1 base and J lost 5, with 25 bases in between. The CDR3 coding sequence is TGTGCCAGCAGCCAAGTTACGCTAGCGCCAGTGGGGATGGAAGATACGCAGTATTTT. Amino acid sequence: CASSQVTLAPVGMEDTQYF.

This chain joins TRBV7-2 and TRBJ2-1; TRBD2 is a possible D gene (6 bases). V lost 1 base to trimming and J lost 5 bases, with 21 bases between them. Germline assignment: CDR1 SGHTA and CDR2 FQGNSA. The CDR3 runs to 18 residues. The CDR3 loop reads CASSLEVGGNGNDNEQFF. The CDR3 DNA is TGTGCCAGCAGCTTAGAGGTGGGGGGAAACGGTAACGACAATGAGCAGTTCTTC. Full variable domain (remainder filled in from reference TRBV7-2 and TRBJ2-1): GAGVSQSPSNKVTEKGKDVELRCDPISGHTALYWYRQSLGQGLEFLIYFQGNSAPDKSGLPSDRFSAERTGGSVSTLTIQRTQQEDSAVYLCASSLEVGGNGNDNEQFFGPGTRLTVL.

This chain joins TRBV5-1 and TRBJ1-1, with D unresolved. This CDR3 contains 13 residues. With 5 bases removed from V and 1 base from J, the gap between germline ends came to 9 bases. Germline V lookup: CDR1 SGHRS, CDR2 YFSETQ. The CDR3 sequence: CASRAQSNTEAFF. CDR3 in DNA: TGCGCCAGCAGGGCCCAGTCGAACACTGAAGCTTTCTTT.

The chain uses TRBV6-2 or TRBV6-3 and TRBJ1-4, with 7 bases lining up with TRBD1. The CDR3 sequence is 14 residues long. The J segment lost 7 bases and the V segment lost 6 bases, leaving 8 bases of the junction unmatched. Germline V gene lookup returns CDR1 MNHEY and CDR2 SVGEGT. CDR3 in amino acids: CASSPGQVAEKLFF. The CDR3 nucleotides are TGTGCCAGCAGCCCCGGACAGGTGGCTGAAAAACTGTTTTTT.

The chain uses TRBV7-3 and TRBJ2-2, with 9 bases identical to TRBD2. Germline CDR1 and CDR2: SGHTA and FQGTGA. With V trimmed by 4 bases and J by 5 bases, 5 bases remained unmatched. The CDR3 contains 15 residues. The CDR3 DNA reads as TGTGCCAGCAGCTCTGGCCTAGCGGGAACCGGGGAGCTGTTTTTT. It yields the protein CASSSGLAGTGELFF.

The chain is built from TRBV10-3 and TRBJ1-6, with D perhaps TRBD1 (5 bases). CDR1 ENHRY and CDR2 SYGVKD come from the germline V gene. V lost 0 bases and J lost 6, with 15 bases in between. This CDR3 has 17 residues. The CDR3 here is CAISESLGQGGNSPLHF. CDR3 DNA: TGTGCCATCAGTGAGTCGCTAGGTCAGGGCGGTAATTCACCCCTCCACTTT.

The chain carries TRBV4-2 and TRBJ1-4; 7 bases line up with TRBD1. The germline gives CDR1 LGHNA, CDR2 YNFKEQ. The CDR3 spans 15 residues. V was pared by 3 bases and J by 2 bases, with 3 bases of the junction left unmatched. The CDR3 DNA reads TGTGCCAGCAGCCAGAGACAGGGTACTAATGAAAAACTGTTTTTT. It translates to CASSQRQGTNEKLFF.

The V call is TRBV19, the J call TRBJ2-7, with D perhaps TRBD1 (7 bases). The CDR3 runs 15 residues. Germline lookup yields CDR1 LNHDA and CDR2 SQIVND (reference sequence). Trimming pared 7 bases from V and 3 bases from J, leaving 19 bases between. The CDR3 spells CASTQGAGGGYEQYF. DNA of the CDR3: TGTGCCAGTACCCAAGGGGCAGGGGGAGGCTACGAGCAGTACTTC.

This chain links TRBV3-1 (or the pseudogene TRBV3-2) with TRBJ2-2, with D possibly TRBD2 on 7 matching bases. The V gene lost 3 bases and the J gene lost 6 bases, with 11 bases spanning the gap. The CDR3 length is 14 residues. The V gene's germline CDR1 is LGHDT and CDR2 YNNKEL (reference sequence). Here the CDR3 reads CASSQRGGPGELFF. CDR3 DNA: TGTGCCAGCAGCCAGAGGGGGGGCCCCGGGGAGCTGTTTTTT.

J is TRBJ2-1 and V is TRBV5-1, with D possibly matching TRBD2 (5 bases). V gave up 1 base and J gave up 10 bases, with 6 bases separating them. The germline CDR1 and CDR2 sequences are SGHRS and YFSETQ. The CDR3 is 11 residues long. The CDR3: CASSLSGEQFF. The CDR3 bases are TGCGCCAGCAGCTTGTCGGGGGAGCAGTTCTTC.

This chain uses TRBV28 with TRBJ2-3; 12 bases agree with TRBD2. The CDR3 is made up of 19 amino acids. Unmatched junction bases numbered 13, after V lost 4 bases and J lost 2 bases. CDR1 MDHEN and CDR2 SYDVKM come from the germline V gene. The DNA of the CDR3 is TGTGCCAGCAGTTCGGGGGGACTAGCGGGCTATATGAACACAGATACGCAGTATTTT. Translation: CASSSGGLAGYMNTDTQYF.

This clone showed up just once. The gene calls are TRBV6-5 and TRBJ2-7; tentative D call: TRBD2 (5 bases). V was trimmed by 7 bases and J by 4 bases, leaving 8 bases between them. CDR3 length equals 11 residues. CDR1 MNHEY and CDR2 SVGAGI come from the germline V gene. The CDR3 loop is CASITRYEQYF. CDR3 coding DNA: TGTGCCAGCATTACTAGGTACGAGCAGTACTTC.

This sequence joins TRBV28 and TRBJ1-2; TRBD1 agrees at 8 bases. V was clipped by 5 bases and J by 7 bases; unmatched bases: 18. CDR1 MDHEN and CDR2 SYDVKM come from the germline V gene. The CDR3 length is 17 residues. DNA of the CDR3: TGTGCCAGCAGTCGCGCCGGGACAGGCCCCGTTGCTGGTGGCTACACCTTC. Translating gives CASSRAGTGPVAGGYTF.